This entry concerns a single T cell receptor beta chain. Genomic DNA served as template for TCR beta VDJ and CDR3 profiling. TCRdb used MiXCR to reprocess the reads, holding one entry per CDR3 protein. The repertoire holds 150,000 to 180,000 distinct CDR3 sequences, with approximately 52% as singletons. The CDR3 spans 15 residues. In germline, CDR1 is SEHNR, CDR2 FQNEAQ (reference sequence). The V and J ends lost 4 bases and 7 bases respectively, with 19 bases between them. The data originate from a study of CD8+CD57+ T cells in acquired aplastic anemia. Study overall: Across the sorted CD4+ and CD8+ cells, DNA amounts averaged approximately 3.1 ug.

Whoever was chosen for sequencing had shown CD8+CD57+ cell expansion by flow cytometry. This clonotype originated in a human donor with aplastic anemia. The chain carries TRBV7-9 and TRBJ1-2; D is ambiguous. Material for sequencing was sorted CD4+, CD8+, or CD8+CD57+ T cells (not recorded which) from PBMCs. The CDR3 spells CASSSGGAPGSGYTF. In DNA, the CDR3 is TGTGCCAGCAGCTCCGGTGGCGCGCCAGGTAGTGGCTACACCTTC.